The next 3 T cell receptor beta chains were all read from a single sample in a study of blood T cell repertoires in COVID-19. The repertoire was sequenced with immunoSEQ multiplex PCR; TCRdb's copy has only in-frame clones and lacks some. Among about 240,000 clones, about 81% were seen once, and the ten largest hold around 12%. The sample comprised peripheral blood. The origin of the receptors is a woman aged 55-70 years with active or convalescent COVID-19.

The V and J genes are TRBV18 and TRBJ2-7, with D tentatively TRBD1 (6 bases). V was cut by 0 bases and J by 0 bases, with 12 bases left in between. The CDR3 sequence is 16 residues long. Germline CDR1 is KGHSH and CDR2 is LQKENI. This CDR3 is CASSPPTGLSSYEQYF. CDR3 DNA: TGTGCCAGCTCACCACCGACAGGTCTTAGCTCCTACGAGCAGTACTTC.

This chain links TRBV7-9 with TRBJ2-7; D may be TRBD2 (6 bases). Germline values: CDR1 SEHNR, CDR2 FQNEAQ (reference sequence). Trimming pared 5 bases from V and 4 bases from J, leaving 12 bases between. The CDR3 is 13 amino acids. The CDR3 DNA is TGTGCCAGCAGCATAGGTGGAGGGTACGAGCAGTACTTC. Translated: CASSIGGGYEQYF.

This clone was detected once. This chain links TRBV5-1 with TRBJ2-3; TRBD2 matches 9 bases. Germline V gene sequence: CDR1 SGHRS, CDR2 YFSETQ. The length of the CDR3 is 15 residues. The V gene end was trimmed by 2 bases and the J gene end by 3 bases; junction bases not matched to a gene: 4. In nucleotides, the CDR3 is TGCGCCAGCAGCTTTGGTAGCGGGGGAACAGATACGCAGTATTTT. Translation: CASSFGSGGTDTQYF.